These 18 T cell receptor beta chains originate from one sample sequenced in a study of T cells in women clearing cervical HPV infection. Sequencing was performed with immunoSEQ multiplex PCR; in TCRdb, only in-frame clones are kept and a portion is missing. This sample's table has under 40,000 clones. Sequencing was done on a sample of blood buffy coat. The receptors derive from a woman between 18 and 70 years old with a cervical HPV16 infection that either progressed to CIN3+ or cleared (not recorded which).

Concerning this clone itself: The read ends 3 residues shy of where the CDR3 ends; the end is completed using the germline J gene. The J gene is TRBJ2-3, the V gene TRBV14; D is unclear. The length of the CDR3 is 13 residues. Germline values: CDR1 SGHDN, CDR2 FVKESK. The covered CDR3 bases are TGTGCCAGCAGCCAAGACCCCCAGGAGACG. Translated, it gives CASSQDPQET. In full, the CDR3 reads CASSQDPQETQYF.

CDR3 region: CASGQQRSGTQYF. Incomplete CDR3 DNA: TGTGCTAGTGGTCAACAACGTAGCGGTACG. The rearrangement links TRBV12-5 to TRBJ2-3; a weak D match, TRBD2 (6 bases). The sequenced fragment ends 3 residues before the CDR3 boundary, so the rest is inferred from the germline J gene. The CDR3 sequence is 13 residues long. The V gene lost 5 bases and the J gene lost 8 bases, with 14 bases spanning the gap. Germline CDR1 and CDR2: LGHNT and FRNRAP.

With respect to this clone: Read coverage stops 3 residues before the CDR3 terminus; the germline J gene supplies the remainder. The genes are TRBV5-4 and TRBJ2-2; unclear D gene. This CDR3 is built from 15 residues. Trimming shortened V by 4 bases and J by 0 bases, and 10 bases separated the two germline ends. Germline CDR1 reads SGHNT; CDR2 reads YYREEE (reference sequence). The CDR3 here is CASSRDTANTGELFF. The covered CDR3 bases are TGTGCCAGCAGCAGAGACACCGCGAACACCGGGGAG.

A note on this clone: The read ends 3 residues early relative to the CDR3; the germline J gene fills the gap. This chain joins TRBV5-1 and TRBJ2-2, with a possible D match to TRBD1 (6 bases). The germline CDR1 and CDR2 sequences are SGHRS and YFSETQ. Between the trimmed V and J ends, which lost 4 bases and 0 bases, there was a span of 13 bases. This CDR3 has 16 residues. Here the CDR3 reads CASSINHRANTGELFF. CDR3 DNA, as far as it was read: TGCGCCAGCAGCATAAACCACAGGGCGAACACCGGGGAG.

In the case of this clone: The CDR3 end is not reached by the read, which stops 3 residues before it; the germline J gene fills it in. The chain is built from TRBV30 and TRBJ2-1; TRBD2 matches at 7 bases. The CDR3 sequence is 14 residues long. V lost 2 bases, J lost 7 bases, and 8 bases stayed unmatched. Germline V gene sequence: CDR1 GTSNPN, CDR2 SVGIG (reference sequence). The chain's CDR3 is CAWSSSGFLNEQFF. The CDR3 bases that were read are TGTGCCTGGAGTAGTAGCGGGTTCTTGAATGAG.

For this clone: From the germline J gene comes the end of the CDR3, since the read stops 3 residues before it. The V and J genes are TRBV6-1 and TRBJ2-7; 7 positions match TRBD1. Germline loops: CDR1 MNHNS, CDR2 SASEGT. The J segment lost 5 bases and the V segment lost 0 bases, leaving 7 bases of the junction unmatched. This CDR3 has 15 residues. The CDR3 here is CASSEADRDLDEQYF. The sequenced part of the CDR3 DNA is TGTGCCAGCAGTGAAGCCGACAGGGACCTCGACGAG.

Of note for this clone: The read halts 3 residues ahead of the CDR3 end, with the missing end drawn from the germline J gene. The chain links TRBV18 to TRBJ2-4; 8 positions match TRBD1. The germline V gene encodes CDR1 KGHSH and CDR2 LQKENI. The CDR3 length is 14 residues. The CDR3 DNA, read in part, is TGTGCCAGCTCACCAGAACCGGGACAGGTTGCT. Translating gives CASSPEPGQVA. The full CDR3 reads CASSPEPGQVAQYF.

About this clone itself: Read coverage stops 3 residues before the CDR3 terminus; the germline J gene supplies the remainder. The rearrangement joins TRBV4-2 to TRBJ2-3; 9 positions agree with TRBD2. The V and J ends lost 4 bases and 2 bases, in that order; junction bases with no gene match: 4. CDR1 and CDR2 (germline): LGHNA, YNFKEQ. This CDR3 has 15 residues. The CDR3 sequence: CASSPRLADTDTQYF. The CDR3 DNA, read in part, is TGTGCCAGCAGCCCGCGACTAGCGGACACAGATACG.

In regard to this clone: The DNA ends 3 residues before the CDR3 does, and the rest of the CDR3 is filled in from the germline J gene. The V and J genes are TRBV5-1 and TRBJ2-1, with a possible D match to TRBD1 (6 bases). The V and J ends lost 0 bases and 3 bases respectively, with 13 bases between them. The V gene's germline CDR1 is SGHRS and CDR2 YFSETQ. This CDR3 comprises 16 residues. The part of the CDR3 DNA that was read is TGCGCCAGCAGCTTGGGCACGGACAGCTACTACAATGAG. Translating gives CASSLGTDSYYNE. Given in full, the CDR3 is CASSLGTDSYYNEQFF.

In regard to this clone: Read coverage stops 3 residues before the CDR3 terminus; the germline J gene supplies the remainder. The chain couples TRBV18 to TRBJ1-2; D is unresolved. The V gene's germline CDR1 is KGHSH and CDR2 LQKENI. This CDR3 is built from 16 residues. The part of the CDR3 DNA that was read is TGTGCCAGCTCACCACCTACCCCCCCCAAGAGAGGGGGC. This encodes CASSPPTPPKRGG. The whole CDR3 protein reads CASSPPTPPKRGGYTF.

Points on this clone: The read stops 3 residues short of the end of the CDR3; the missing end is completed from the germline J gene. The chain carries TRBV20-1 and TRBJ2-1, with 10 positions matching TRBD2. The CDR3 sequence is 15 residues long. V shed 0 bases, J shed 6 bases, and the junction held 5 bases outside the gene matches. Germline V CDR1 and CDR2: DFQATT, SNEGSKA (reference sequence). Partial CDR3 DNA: TGCAGTGCTAGAGATGCCCTAGCGGGAGTCAATGAG. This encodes CSARDALAGVNE. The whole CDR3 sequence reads CSARDALAGVNEQFF.

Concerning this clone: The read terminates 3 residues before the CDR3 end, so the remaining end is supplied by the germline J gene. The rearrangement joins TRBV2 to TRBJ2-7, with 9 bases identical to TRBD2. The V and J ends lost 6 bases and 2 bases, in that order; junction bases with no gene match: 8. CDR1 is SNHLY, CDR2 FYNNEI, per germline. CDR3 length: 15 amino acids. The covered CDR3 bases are TGTGCCAGCAGGGGGGTGACTAGCGGAGCCTACGAG. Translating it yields CASRGVTSGAYE. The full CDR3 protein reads CASRGVTSGAYEQYF.

The CDR3 loop reads CATRVGNEQFF. The sequenced CDR3 bases are TGTGCCACCCGGGTTGGCAATGAG. The genes are TRBV7-8 and TRBJ2-1; D gene unclear. Coverage ceases 3 residues before the CDR3 finishes, and the germline J gene fills in the end. The CDR3 totals 11 residues. The V end lost 10 bases, the J end lost 6 bases, and 10 bases lay between the germline ends. Per germline, CDR1 SGHVS and CDR2 FQNEAQ.

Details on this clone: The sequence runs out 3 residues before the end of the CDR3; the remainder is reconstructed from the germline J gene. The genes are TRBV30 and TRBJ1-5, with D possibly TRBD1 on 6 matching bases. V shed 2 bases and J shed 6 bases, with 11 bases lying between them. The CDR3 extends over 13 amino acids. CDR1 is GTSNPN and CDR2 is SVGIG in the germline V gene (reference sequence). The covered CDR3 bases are TGTGCCTGGAGTACCCGAGGGGGTCAGCCC. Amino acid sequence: CAWSTRGGQP. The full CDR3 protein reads CAWSTRGGQPQHF.

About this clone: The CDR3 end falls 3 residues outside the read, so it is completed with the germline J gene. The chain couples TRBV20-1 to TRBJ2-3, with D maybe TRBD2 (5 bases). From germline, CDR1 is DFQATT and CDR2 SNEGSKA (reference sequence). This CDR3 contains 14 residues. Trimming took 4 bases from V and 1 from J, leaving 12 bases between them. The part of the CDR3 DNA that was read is TGCAGTGCTATCGACCCCGGGGGCACAGATACG. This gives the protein CSAIDPGGTDT. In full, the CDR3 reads CSAIDPGGTDTQYF.

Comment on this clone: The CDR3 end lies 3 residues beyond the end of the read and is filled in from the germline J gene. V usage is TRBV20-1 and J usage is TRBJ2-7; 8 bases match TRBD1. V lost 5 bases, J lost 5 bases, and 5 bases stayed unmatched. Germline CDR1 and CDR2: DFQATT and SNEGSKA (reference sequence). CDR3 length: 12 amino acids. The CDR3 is CSALLDRDEQYF. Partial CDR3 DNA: TGCAGTGCTCTGCTGGACAGGGACGAG.

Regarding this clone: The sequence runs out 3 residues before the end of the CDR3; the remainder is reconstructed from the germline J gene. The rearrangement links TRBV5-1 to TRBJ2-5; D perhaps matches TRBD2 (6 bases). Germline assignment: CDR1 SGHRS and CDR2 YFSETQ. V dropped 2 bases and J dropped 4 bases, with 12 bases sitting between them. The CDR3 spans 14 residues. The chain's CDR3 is CASSLGSEGETQYF. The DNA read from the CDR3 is TGCGCCAGCAGCTTAGGGTCGGAGGGAGAGACC.

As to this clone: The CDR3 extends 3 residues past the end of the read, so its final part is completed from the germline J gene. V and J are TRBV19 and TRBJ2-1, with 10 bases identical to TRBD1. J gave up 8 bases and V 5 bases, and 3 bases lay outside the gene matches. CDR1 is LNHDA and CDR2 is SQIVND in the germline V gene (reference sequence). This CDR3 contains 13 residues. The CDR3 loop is CASSLGTGDEQFF. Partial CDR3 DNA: TGTGCCAGTAGTCTCGGGACAGGGGATGAG.